This TCR beta chain was found in a study of blood T cell repertoires in COVID-19. Study background: In each case, the material was cDNA or gDNA derived from T cells, B-cell-depleted T cells, or PBMCs.

Produced via immunoSEQ multiplex PCR; TCRdb's table is partial and in-frame only. The sample has approximately 270,000 clones, 80% to 90% seen once. Either two negative PCRs, clearance, or symptom resolution qualified Cohort 3 donors as recovered. Per germline, CDR1 LNHNV and CDR2 YYDKDF (reference sequence). V was trimmed by 3 bases and J by 4 bases, leaving 19 bases between them. The CDR3 runs 16 residues. This rearrangement joins TRBV15 to TRBJ2-7; D is possibly TRBD2 (6 bases). The source of this sequence is a woman aged 25-40 years who had recovered from COVID-19. Sequencing was carried out using PBMCs or T cells enriched from blood (not recorded which). CDR3 nucleotide sequence: TGTGCCACCAGCAGTGAACTAGCCCGGGAACGTTACGAGCAGTACTTC. Its translation is CATSSELARERYEQYF.